This is a list of T cell receptor beta chains from one sample in a study of cytomegalovirus exposure and HLA in healthy donors. Only in-frame clones appear in the TCRdb table, and some are missing; sequencing was by immunoSEQ multiplex PCR. The sample lists hundreds of thousands of clones, over 85% occurring once. Sequences were obtained from PBMCs. These receptor sequences come from a woman between 18 and 30 years old in good health and CMV-seronegative. CDR3s leave out the opening cysteine and the closing phenylalanine or tryptophan.

V	J	CDR3
TRBV4-1	TRBJ2-3	ASSSAGGQTDTQY
TRBV6-1	TRBJ1-3	ASSSTGTSGNTIY
TRBV10-3	TRBJ2-7	AISDLGTGGHKQY
TRBV7-9	TRBJ1-2	SSSSDMFYT
TRBV7-7	TRBJ2-1	ASSFRVAGEGEQF
TRBV19	TRBJ1-2	ASSFRDRGNYGYT
TRBV4-1	TRBJ2-1	ASSQGSGGARINEQF
TRBV19	TRBJ2-7	ASSIMRTGGVEQY
TRBV6-5	TRBJ2-6	ASTQFSSGANVLT
TRBV27	TRBJ2-1	ASSLPGQYNEQF
TRBV27	TRBJ2-3	ASSFSRGDTQY
TRBV5-1	TRBJ1-2	ASSPGTGGSKLYGYT
TRBV5-5	TRBJ1-5	ASSLMQGGQPQH
TRBV9	TRBJ2-7	ASSVGQGLGYEQY
TRBV5-1	TRBJ2-3	ASSPGGAGQTRDTQY
TRBV6-1	TRBJ2-3	ASRGTGISTDTQY
TRBV4-1	TRBJ2-3	ASSRIGSRTDTQY
TRBV6-4	TRBJ2-1	ASSPLAGGNNEQF
TRBV19	TRBJ2-5	ASSAWSSGQETQY
TRBV12-5	TRBJ1-4	ASGFGTPRGDEKLF
TRBV9	TRBJ1-1	ASSVVANTEAF
TRBV9	TRBJ2-1	ASSLNRGPTNNEQF
TRBV27	TRBJ1-5	ASRLGQGNQPQH
TRBV5-6	TRBJ2-7	ASSYDRGTYEQY
TRBV4-2	TRBJ2-5	ASSQVSSETQY
TRBV4-1	TRBJ2-3	ASSQVGDTQY
TRBV19	TRBJ2-1	ASSWTSGGPQF
TRBV5-6	TRBJ1-2	ASSPPTGANYGYT
TRBV27	TRBJ1-3	ASSFSSSSGNTIY
TRBV29-1	TRBJ1-2	SVYRTENYGYT
TRBV2	TRBJ2-7	ASSERTGSYYEQY
TRBV2	TRBJ1-2	ASSEVAGFYGYT
TRBV29-1	TRBJ2-5	SVDGQETQY
TRBV29-1	TRBJ1-1	SVEGLDSWNTEAF
TRBV18	TRBJ2-2	ASSPPGGRTGELF
TRBV5-1	NA	ASSSPGTGGWSYEQY
TRBV19	TRBJ2-7	ASSMVGLSSYEQY
TRBV2	TRBJ1-2	ASPSGRGGYT